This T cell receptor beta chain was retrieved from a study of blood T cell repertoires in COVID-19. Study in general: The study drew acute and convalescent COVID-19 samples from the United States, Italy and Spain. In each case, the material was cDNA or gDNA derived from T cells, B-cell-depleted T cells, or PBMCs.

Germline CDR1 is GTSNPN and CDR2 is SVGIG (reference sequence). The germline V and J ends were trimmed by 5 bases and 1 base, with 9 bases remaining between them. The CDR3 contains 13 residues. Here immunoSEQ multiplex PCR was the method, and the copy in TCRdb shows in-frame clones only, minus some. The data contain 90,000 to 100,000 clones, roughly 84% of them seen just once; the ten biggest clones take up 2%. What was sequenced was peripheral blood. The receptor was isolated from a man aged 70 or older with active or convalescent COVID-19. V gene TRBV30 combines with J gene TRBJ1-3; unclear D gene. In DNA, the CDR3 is TGTGCCTGGGCGGTCTTATCTGGAAACACCATATATTTT. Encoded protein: CAWAVLSGNTIYF.